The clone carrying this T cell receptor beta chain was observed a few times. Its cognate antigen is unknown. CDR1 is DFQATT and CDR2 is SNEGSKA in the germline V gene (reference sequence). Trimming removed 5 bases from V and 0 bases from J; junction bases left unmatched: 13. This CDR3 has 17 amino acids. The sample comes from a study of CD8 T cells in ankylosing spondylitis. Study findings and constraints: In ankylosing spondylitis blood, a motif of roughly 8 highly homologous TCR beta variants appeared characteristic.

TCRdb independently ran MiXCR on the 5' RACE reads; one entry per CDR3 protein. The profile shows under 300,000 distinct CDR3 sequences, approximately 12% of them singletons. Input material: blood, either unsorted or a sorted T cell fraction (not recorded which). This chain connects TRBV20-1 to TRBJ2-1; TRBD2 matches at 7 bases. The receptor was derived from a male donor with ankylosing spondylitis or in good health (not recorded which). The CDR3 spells CSALREVSARSYNEQFF. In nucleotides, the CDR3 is TGCAGTGCTTTACGGGAGGTGAGCGCCCGCTCCTACAATGAGCAGTTCTTC.